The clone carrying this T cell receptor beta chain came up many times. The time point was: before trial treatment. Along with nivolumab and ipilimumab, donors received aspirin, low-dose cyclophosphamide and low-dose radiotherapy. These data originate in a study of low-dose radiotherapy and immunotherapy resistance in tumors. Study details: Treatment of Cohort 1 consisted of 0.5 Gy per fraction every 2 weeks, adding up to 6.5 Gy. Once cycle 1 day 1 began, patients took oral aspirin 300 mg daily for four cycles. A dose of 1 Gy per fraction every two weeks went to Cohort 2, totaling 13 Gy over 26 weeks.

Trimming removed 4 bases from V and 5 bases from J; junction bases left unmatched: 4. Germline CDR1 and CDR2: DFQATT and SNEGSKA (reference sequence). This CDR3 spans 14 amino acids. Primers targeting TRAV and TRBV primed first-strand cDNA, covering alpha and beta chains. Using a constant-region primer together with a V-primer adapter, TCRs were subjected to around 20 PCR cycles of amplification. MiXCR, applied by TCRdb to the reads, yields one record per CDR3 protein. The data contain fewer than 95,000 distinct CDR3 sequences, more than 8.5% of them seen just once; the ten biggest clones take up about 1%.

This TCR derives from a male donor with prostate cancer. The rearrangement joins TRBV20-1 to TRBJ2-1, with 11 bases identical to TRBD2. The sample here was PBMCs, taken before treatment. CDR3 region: CSATLAGVNNEQFF. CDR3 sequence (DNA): TGCAGTGCTACACTAGCGGGAGTTAACAATGAGCAGTTCTTC.